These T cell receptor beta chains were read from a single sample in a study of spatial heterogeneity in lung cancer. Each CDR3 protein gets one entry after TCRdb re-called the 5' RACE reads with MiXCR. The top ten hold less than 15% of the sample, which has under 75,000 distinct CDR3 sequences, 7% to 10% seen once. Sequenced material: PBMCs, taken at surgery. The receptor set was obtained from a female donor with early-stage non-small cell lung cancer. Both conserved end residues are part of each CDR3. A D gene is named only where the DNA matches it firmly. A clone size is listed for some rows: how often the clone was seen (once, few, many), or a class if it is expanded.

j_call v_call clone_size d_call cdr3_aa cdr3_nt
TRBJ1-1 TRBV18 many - CASSPGQGIEAFF TGTGCCAGCTCACCGGGGCAGGGGATTGAAGCTTTCTTT
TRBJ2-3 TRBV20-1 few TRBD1 CSARVDRVGTDTQYF TGCAGTGCTAGAGTGGACAGGGTTGGTACAGATACGCAGTATTTT
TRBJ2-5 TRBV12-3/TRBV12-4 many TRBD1 CASSLRTGGRETQYF TGTGCCAGCAGCCTAAGGACAGGGGGCCGGGAGACCCAGTACTTC
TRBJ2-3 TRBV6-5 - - CASSPYGRTRPDTQYF TGTGCCAGCAGCCCATATGGCCGCACCAGGCCAGATACGCAGTATTTT
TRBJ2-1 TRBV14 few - CASSQDLIWQVNEQFF TGTGCCAGCAGCCAAGATCTGATCTGGCAGGTCAATGAGCAGTTCTTC
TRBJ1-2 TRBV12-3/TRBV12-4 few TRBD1 CASSFQGARGYTF TGTGCCAGCAGTTTCCAGGGGGCGCGGGGCTACACCTTC
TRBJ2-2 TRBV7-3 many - CASSLLSTTGELFF TGTGCCAGCAGCTTACTTAGTACCACCGGGGAGCTGTTTTTT
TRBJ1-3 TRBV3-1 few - CASSHPGDGFGNTIYF TGTGCCAGCAGCCATCCCGGGGACGGATTTGGAAACACCATATATTTT
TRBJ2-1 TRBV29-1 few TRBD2 CSVEGGRSSYNEQFF TGCAGCGTTGAGGGCGGGAGGAGCTCCTACAATGAGCAGTTCTTC
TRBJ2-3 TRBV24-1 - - CATSAKGGAFTDTQYF TGTGCCACCAGTGCCAAGGGGGGGGCGTTCACAGATACGCAGTATTTT
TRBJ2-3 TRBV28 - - CASSQAATDTQYF TGTGCCAGCAGTCAAGCGGCCACAGATACGCAGTATTTT
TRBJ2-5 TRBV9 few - CASSAGGVRVQETQYF TGTGCCAGCAGCGCCGGAGGGGTTAGAGTCCAAGAGACCCAGTACTTC
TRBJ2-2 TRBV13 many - CASSLGLAGELFF TGTGCCAGCAGCTTAGGCCTGGCCGGGGAGCTGTTTTTT
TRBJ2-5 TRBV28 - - CASSSPTLQETQYF TGTGCCAGCAGTTCCCCGACACTCCAAGAGACCCAGTACTTC
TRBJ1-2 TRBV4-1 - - CASSQELNYGYTF TGCGCCAGCAGCCAAGAGCTAAACTATGGCTACACCTTC
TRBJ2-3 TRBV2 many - CASNIVSTDTQYF TGTGCCAGCAACATAGTTAGCACAGATACGCAGTATTTT
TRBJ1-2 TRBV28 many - CASSLTDNYGYTF TGTGCCAGCAGTTTAACCGATAATTATGGCTACACCTTC
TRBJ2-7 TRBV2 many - CASSEADRGLEDFF TGTGCCAGCAGTGAAGCGGACAGGGGACTAGAGGATTTCTTC
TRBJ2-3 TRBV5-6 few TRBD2 CASSSSGDSTDTQYF TGTGCCAGCAGCTCTAGCGGTGACTCCACAGATACGCAGTATTTT
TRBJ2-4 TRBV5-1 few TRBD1 CASSQDRDKNIQYF TGCGCCAGCAGCCAGGACAGGGACAAAAACATTCAGTACTTC
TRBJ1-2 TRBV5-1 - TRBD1 CASSGTGVYGYTF TGCGCCAGCAGCGGGACAGGGGTCTATGGCTACACCTTC
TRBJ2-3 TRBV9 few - CASSPTLQADTQYF TGTGCCAGCAGCCCCACCTTACAGGCAGATACGCAGTATTTT
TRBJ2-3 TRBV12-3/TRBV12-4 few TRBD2 CASSSGGPVDTQYF TGTGCCTCCTCTAGCGGGGGGCCTGTGGATACGCAGTATTTT
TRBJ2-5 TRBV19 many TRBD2 CASSIDGLAGGAQYF TGTGCCAGTAGTATAGATGGCCTAGCGGGAGGTGCCCAGTACTTC
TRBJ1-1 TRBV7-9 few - CASSLRIDAGVGNPEAFF TGTGCCAGCAGCTTAAGGATAGATGCGGGGGTAGGGAACCCTGAAGCTTTCTTT
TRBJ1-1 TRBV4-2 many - CASSQNVLWGGNTEAFF TGTGCCAGCAGCCAAAACGTACTCTGGGGCGGGAACACTGAAGCTTTCTTT
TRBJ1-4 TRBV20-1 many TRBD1 CSARKNQGGLFF TGCAGTGCTAGAAAGAACCAGGGGGGACTGTTTTTT
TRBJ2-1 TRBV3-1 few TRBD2 CASSLLGLAGVVYRQFF TGTGCCAGCAGCCTCTTGGGACTAGCGGGAGTAGTATATAGGCAGTTCTTC
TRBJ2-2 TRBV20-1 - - CSALVTGELFF TGCAGTGCTCTGGTTACCGGGGAGCTGTTTTTT
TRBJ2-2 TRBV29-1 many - CSVGGRTNTGELFF TGCAGCGTTGGAGGTAGAACGAACACCGGGGAGCTGTTTTTT
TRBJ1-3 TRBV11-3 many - CASSLEGYGNTIYF TGTGCCAGCAGCTTAGAAGGGTACGGAAACACCATATATTTT
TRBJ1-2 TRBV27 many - CASSPQQSLNYGYTF TGTGCCAGCAGTCCCCAGCAAAGTCTTAACTATGGCTACACCTTC
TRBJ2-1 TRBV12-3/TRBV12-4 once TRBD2 CASSFFGGAYNEQFF TGTGCCAGCAGTTTTTTCGGGGGGGCCTACAATGAGCAGTTCTTC
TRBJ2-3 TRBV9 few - CASSVGQDPSTDTQYF TGTGCCAGCAGCGTAGGCCAGGACCCTAGCACAGATACGCAGTATTTT
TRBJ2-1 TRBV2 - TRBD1 CASSEVPGQGARGQFF TGTGCCAGCAGTGAAGTCCCGGGACAGGGGGCGCGTGGGCAGTTCTTC
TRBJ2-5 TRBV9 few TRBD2 CASSASGLAEETQYF TGTGCCAGCAGCGCCTCGGGACTAGCGGAAGAGACCCAGTACTTC
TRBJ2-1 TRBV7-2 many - CASSLGGESRHEQFF TGTGCCAGCAGCTTAGGGGGAGAGTCTCGCCATGAGCAGTTCTTC
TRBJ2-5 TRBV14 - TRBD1 CASSQDSVGTAFQETQYF TGTGCCAGCAGCCAAGATTCGGTTGGGACAGCATTTCAAGAGACCCAGTACTTC
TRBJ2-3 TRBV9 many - CASSRDPAPSTDTQYF TGTGCCAGCAGCCGGGACCCAGCCCCTAGCACAGATACGCAGTATTTT
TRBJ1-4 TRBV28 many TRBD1 CASSLGGGTNEKLFF TGTGCCAGCAGTTTGGGAGGGGGCACTAATGAAAAACTGTTTTTT
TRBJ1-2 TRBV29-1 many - CSVEEVDGYTF TGCAGCGTTGAAGAGGTGGATGGCTACACCTTC
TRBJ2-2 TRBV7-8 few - CASTPGFTGELFF TGTGCCAGCACCCCCGGGTTCACCGGGGAGCTGTTTTTT
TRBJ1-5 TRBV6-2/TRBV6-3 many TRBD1 CASSSPPGQGPGYSNQPQHF TGTGCCAGCAGTTCCCCTCCGGGACAGGGCCCGGGGTATAGCAATCAGCCCCAGCATTTT
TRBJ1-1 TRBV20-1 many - CSARGGNTEAFF TGCAGTGCTAGAGGGGGGAACACTGAAGCTTTCTTT
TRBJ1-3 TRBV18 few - CASSPPGTSGNTIYF TGTGCCAGCTCCCCCCCCGGGACTTCAGGAAACACCATATATTTT
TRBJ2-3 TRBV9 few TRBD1 CASSVGQGVDTQYF TGTGCCAGCAGCGTAGGGCAGGGGGTAGATACGCAGTATTTT
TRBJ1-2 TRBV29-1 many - CSVEDRVIYGYTF TGCAGCGTTGAAGATCGAGTCATCTATGGCTACACCTTC
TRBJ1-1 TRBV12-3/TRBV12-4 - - CASTPRVSTTEAFF TGTGCCAGCACCCCAAGGGTCAGTACCACTGAAGCTTTCTTT
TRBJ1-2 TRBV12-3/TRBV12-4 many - CASSFGAHYGYTF TGTGCCAGCAGTTTCGGTGCCCATTATGGCTACACCTTC
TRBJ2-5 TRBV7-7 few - CASSLEAGETQYF TGTGCCAGCAGCTTAGAGGCCGGGGAGACCCAGTACTTC
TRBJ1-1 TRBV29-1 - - CSVDYGYRNTEAFF TGCAGCGTTGATTATGGGTACAGGAACACTGAAGCTTTCTTT
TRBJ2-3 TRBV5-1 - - CASSLEGRTSTDTQYF TGCGCCAGCAGCTTGGAGGGCAGAACGAGCACAGATACGCAGTATTTT
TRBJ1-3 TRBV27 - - CASSFGGPGNTIYF TGTGCCAGCAGTTTCGGAGGCCCTGGAAACACCATATATTTT
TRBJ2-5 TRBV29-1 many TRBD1 CSVDRGQTQYF TGCAGCGTGGACAGGGGGCAGACCCAGTACTTC
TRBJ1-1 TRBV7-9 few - CASSRTDFTEAFF TGTGCCAGCAGCCGAACTGACTTCACTGAAGCTTTCTTT
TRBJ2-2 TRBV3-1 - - CASSHTPSPQPTYTVELFF TGTGCCAGCAGCCACACCCCATCCCCCCAGCCGACCTACACCGTGGAGCTGTTTTTT
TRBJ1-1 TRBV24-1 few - CATKSGMNTEAFF TGTGCCACCAAATCGGGCATGAACACTGAAGCTTTCTTT